Following are 10 T cell receptor beta chains from one sample sequenced in a study of neurological immune-mediated disorders. TCRdb analysed the 5' RACE reads with MiXCR anew, one entry per CDR3 protein. The sample records some 70,000 distinct CDR3 sequences, less than 5.5% being singletons. The sample taken for sequencing was PBMCs. Receptors originate from a young man with multiple sclerosis.

This clonotype was seen at least ten times. The rearrangement joins TRBV2 to TRBJ2-1; no firm D call. Germline lookup yields CDR1 SNHLY and CDR2 FYNNEI. Deletions cut 8 bases from V and 0 bases from J, with 8 bases between. This CDR3 has 13 residues. CDR3: CASDPDSYNEQFF. DNA for the CDR3: TGTGCCAGCGATCCCGACTCCTACAATGAGCAGTTCTTC.

V usage is TRBV5-1 and J usage is TRBJ2-7, with a weak D call TRBD1 (6 bases). The CDR3 is 12 residues long. V was pared by 4 bases and J by 7 bases, with 12 bases between. Per the germline V gene, CDR1 is SGHRS and CDR2 is YFSETQ. Written as DNA, the CDR3 is TGCGCCAGCAGCGTACAGGGCGATGAGCAGTACTTC. It encodes CASSVQGDEQYF.

This clonotype has ten or more counts. The V gene is TRBV20-1, the J gene TRBJ1-5, with 8 bases aligning to TRBD1. CDR3 length: 13 amino acids. The germline CDR1 and CDR2 sequences are DFQATT and SNEGSKA (reference sequence). V shed 3 bases, J shed 2 bases, and the junction held 0 bases outside the gene matches. CDR3 sequence reads: CSARDRGNQPQHF. DNA for the CDR3: TGCAGTGCTAGGGACAGGGGCAATCAGCCCCAGCATTTT.

This clonotype came up a few times. The V gene is TRBV18, the J gene TRBJ2-7; D uncertain. The CDR3 consists of 12 residues. The germline CDR1 and CDR2 sequences are KGHSH and LQKENI. V dropped 3 bases and J dropped 1 base, with 4 bases sitting between them. The CDR3 reads CASSPPSYEQYF. The CDR3 DNA reads as TGTGCCAGCTCACCGCCATCCTACGAGCAGTACTTC.

This clonotype was detected only a few times. V usage is TRBV27 and J usage is TRBJ1-3, with TRBD1 matching 7 bases. CDR3 size: 16 residues. The germline gives CDR1 MNHEY, CDR2 SMNVEV (reference sequence). The V and J ends lost 5 bases and 2 bases, in that order; junction bases with no gene match: 9. The CDR3 bases are TGTGCCAGCAGTCCCCATGACAGGGCCCCTGGAAACACCATATATTTT. It translates to CASSPHDRAPGNTIYF.

This clonotype has a count of ten or more. The chain links TRBV5-1 to TRBJ1-2; perhaps TRBD1 as D (6 bases). Per germline, CDR1 SGHRS and CDR2 YFSETQ. The length of the CDR3 is 17 residues. Trimming cost V 0 bases and J 4 bases, with 19 bases left between them. CDR3 loop: CASSLARDTSGIYGYTF. As DNA, the CDR3 is TGCGCCAGCAGCTTGGCCCGGGACACGTCTGGAATCTATGGCTACACCTTC.

About this clonotype: This may arise from a read error, as a much more abundant clone is one base away. The rearrangement uses TRBV4-1 and TRBJ1-1; D gene uncertain. V lost 0 bases and J 8 bases, leaving 10 bases between the germline ends. Per the germline V gene, CDR1 is MGHRA and CDR2 is YSYEKL. This CDR3 comprises 13 residues. For the CDR3, the DNA is TGCGCCAGCAGCCAAGAAGTGGTGGGAGAAGCTTTCTTT. As protein: CASSQEVVGEAFF.

This clonotype was counted at least ten times. In nucleotides, the CDR3 is TGCGCCAGCAGCCGTCGGGGGGCGATGAACACTGAAGCTTTCTTT. Protein product: CASSRRGAMNTEAFF. The chain couples TRBV4-1 to TRBJ1-1; the D gene is possibly TRBD1 (6 bases). Germline V gene lookup returns CDR1 MGHRA and CDR2 YSYEKL. The CDR3 consists of 15 residues. V was shortened by 4 bases and J by 0 bases, with 12 bases between the two germline ends.

This clonotype has a count of ten or more. The chain's CDR3 is CATRPGDTEAFF. The CDR3 DNA is TGTGCCACAAGGCCGGGGGACACTGAAGCTTTCTTT. V gene TRBV19 combines with J gene TRBJ1-1, with a possible D match to TRBD1 (5 bases). CDR3 length: 12 residues. Germline assignment: CDR1 LNHDA and CDR2 SQIVND (reference sequence). V lost 10 bases and J 3 bases, leaving 12 bases between the germline ends.

This clonotype showed up many times. The chain links TRBV15 to TRBJ1-5; D ambiguous. Germline CDR1 reads LNHNV; CDR2 reads YYDKDF (reference sequence). The germline V and J ends were trimmed by 1 base and 5 bases, with 12 bases remaining between them. CDR3 length: 15 residues. Here the CDR3 reads CATSRAYSADQPQHF. CDR3 DNA sequence: TGTGCCACCAGCAGAGCGTACAGCGCTGATCAGCCCCAGCATTTT.